This T cell receptor beta chain is drawn from a study of blood T cells in healthy people across ages. Study outcomes and limitations: It was the long-lived donors that had more naive CD4+ cells and higher diversity than aged donors.

Using a J-beta primer mix together with a sample-barcoded 5' primer, a second PCR was run for about 6 to 11 cycles. A 12-random-nucleotide template-switch adaptor tagged each cDNA molecule. TCRdb ran MiXCR on the 5' RACE reads and lists one entry per CDR3 protein. Among around 1,000,000 distinct CDR3 sequences, around 25% were seen once, and the ten largest hold less than 0.85%. Germline V CDR1 and CDR2: SNHLY, FYNNEI. The CDR3 has 14 residues. Trimming took off 2 bases at V and 5 bases at J, with 9 bases between the two ends. Donation came from healthy Caucasian individuals in Russia who were aged 6 to 90. Turning to this clonotype: What it binds is unknown.

Another study also made use of these data, one on T cells of mothers and their children.

The TCR sequence derives from a girl aged 2-9 years in good health. This chain joins TRBV2 and TRBJ2-2; D may be TRBD2 (6 bases). Sequenced material: blood. The CDR3 loop is CASSEQGGTGELFF. DNA for the CDR3: TGTGCCAGCAGTGAACAGGGAGGAACCGGGGAGCTGTTTTTT.